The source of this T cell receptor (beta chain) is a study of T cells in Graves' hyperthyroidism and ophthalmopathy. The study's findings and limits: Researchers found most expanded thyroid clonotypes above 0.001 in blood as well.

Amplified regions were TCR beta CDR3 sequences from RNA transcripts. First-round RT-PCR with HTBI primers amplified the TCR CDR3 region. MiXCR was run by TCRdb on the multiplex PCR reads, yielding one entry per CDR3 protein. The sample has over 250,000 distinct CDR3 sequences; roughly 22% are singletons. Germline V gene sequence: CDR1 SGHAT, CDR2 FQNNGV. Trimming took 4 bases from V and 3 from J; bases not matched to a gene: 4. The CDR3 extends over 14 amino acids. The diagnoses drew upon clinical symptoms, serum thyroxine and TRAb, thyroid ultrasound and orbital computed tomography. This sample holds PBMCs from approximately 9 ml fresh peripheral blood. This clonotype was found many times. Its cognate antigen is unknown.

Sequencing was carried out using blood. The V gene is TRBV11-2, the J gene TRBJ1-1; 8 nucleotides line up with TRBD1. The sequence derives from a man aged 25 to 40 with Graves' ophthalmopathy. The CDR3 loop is CASSSPGQDTEAFF. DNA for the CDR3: TGTGCCAGCAGCTCCCCGGGACAGGACACTGAAGCTTTCTTT.